One sample yielded the 28 T cell receptor beta chains listed below, sequenced in a study of T cell clonality in common variable immunodeficiency. TCRdb's copy holds only in-frame clones and misses some; the assay was immunoSEQ multiplex PCR. The specimen gives tens of thousands of clones without singletons; the ten biggest hold around 3%. The sample consisted of peripheral blood mononuclear cells. All receptors come from a person aged 18 to 70 in good health.

This clone was seen many times. The CDR3 end is not reached by the read, which stops 3 residues before it; the germline J gene fills it in. The chain joins TRBV6-8 to TRBJ2-7, with D maybe TRBD2 (6 bases). Trimming removed 2 bases at V and 2 bases at J, with 13 bases between. This CDR3 has 15 amino acids. CDR1 and CDR2 (germline): MNHGY, SAAAGT. CDR3: CASSYNRGIAYEQYF. CDR3 DNA, as far as it was read: TGTGCCAGCAGTTACAATCGGGGGATCGCCTACGAG.

This clone was observed at least ten times. The read ends 3 residues shy of where the CDR3 ends; the end is completed using the germline J gene. This chain uses TRBV2 with TRBJ2-2; possibly TRBD2 for D (5 bases). Looked up from germline, CDR1 is SNHLY and CDR2 is FYNNEI. Trimming cost V 2 bases and J 6 bases, with 10 bases left between them. There are 14 residues in the CDR3. The CDR3: CASSERVGAGELFF. CDR3 DNA, as far as it was read: TGTGCCAGCAGTGAACGGGTCGGGGCCGGGGAG.

Regarding this clone: Read data end 3 residues before the CDR3 end; the end is taken from the germline J gene. The chain joins TRBV18 to TRBJ1-2; 7 bases align to TRBD1. This CDR3 spans 14 amino acids. CDR1 and CDR2 from the germline V gene are KGHSH and LQKENI. CDR3 sequence: CASSTGQSNNDYTF. Incomplete CDR3 DNA: TGTGCCAGCTCAACGGGACAGAGTAACAATGAC.

In its sample, this clone was seen many times. The read finishes 3 residues shy of the CDR3 end, and the germline J gene is used to complete it. The V and J genes are TRBV30 and TRBJ1-6; TRBD1 might be the D (5 bases). Germline V lookup: CDR1 GTSNPN, CDR2 SVGIG (reference sequence). With 1 base removed from V and 6 bases from J, the gap between germline ends came to 13 bases. The CDR3 is made up of 15 amino acids. CDR3 DNA, as far as it was read: TGTGCCTGGAGTGATCCCCAAGGGGTTAATTCACCC. It codes for CAWSDPQGVNSP. The whole CDR3 sequence reads CAWSDPQGVNSPLHF.

This clone was observed a few times. The CDR3 end falls 3 residues outside the read, so it is completed with the germline J gene. The rearrangement uses TRBV30 and TRBJ2-3, with no clear D. This CDR3 is 13 amino acids long. The germline V gene has CDR1 GTSNPN and CDR2 SVGIG (reference sequence). Incomplete CDR3 DNA: TGTGCCTGGAGTGTAGACACTCAAGAGACG. It translates to CAWSVDTQET. The whole CDR3 protein is CAWSVDTQETQYF.

There are many counts of this clone. The missing CDR3 end, 3 residues past where the read stops, is filled in from the germline J gene. This rearrangement joins TRBV20-1 to TRBJ1-4; D might be TRBD1 (6 bases). Trimming took off 5 bases at V and 3 bases at J, with 10 bases between the two ends. The CDR3 runs 13 residues. Germline assignment: CDR1 DFQATT and CDR2 SNEGSKA (reference sequence). The CDR3 loop reads CSASDRSNEKLFF. The CDR3 DNA, read in part, is TGCAGTGCTTCAGACAGGTCTAATGAAAAA.

As to this clone: Read data end 3 residues before the CDR3 end; the end is taken from the germline J gene. This chain joins TRBV30 and TRBJ2-4; 7 bases fit TRBD2. The CDR3 has 13 amino acids. Germline V lookup: CDR1 GTSNPN, CDR2 SVGIG (reference sequence). CDR3 DNA, as far as it was read: TGTGCCTGGATGAGGGTGGGGGACTATGGT. This gives the protein CAWMRVGDYG. The CDR3 in full is CAWMRVGDYGQYF.

This clone was picked up a small number of times. The read is 3 residues too short to cover the CDR3 end, so that end is filled in from the germline J gene. The rearrangement links TRBV20-1 to TRBJ2-1; 13 bases are shared with TRBD2. The CDR3 totals 13 residues. V was clipped by 6 bases and J by 9 bases; unmatched bases: 5. From germline, CDR1 is DFQATT and CDR2 SNEGSKA (reference sequence). The CDR3 region is CSANGLAGVEQFF. The part of the CDR3 DNA that was read is TGCAGTGCAAACGGACTAGCGGGAGTTGAG.

This clone was observed a handful of times. Relative to the germline gene, one junction end is altered; a read error may explain this. The missing CDR3 end, 3 residues past where the read stops, is filled in from the germline J gene. This chain joins TRBV18 and TRBJ2-3; tentatively, D is TRBD1 (5 bases). This CDR3 has 13 residues. Per germline, CDR1 KGHSH and CDR2 LQKENI. The sequenced CDR3 bases are TGTGCCAGCTCACCCCAGGGATCAGAGACG. It translates to CASSPQGSET. The entire CDR3 protein is CASSPQGSETQYF.

This clone has at least ten counts. With the read ending 3 residues before the CDR3 end, the germline J gene is used to fill in that end. The chain joins TRBV20-1 to TRBJ1-5, with a weak D call TRBD1 (6 bases). Germline-derived CDR1 and CDR2 are DFQATT and SNEGSKA (reference sequence). With 1 base removed from V and 1 base from J, the gap between germline ends came to 11 bases. This CDR3 is 15 amino acids long. The CDR3 bases that were read are TGCAGTGCTAGAGGACAGGACCGGAGCAATCAGCCC. Translated: CSARGQDRSNQP. The CDR3, in full, reads CSARGQDRSNQPQHF.

This clone was recorded at least ten times. The CDR3 goes on 3 residues after the read ends, and that part is filled in from the germline J gene. The V gene is TRBV7-2, the J gene TRBJ2-5; the match to TRBD2 covers 8 bases. The CDR3 extends over 15 amino acids. The junction had 12 bases not matched to a gene; V was cut back by 6 bases and J by 6 bases. Germline V CDR1 and CDR2: SGHTA, FQGNSA. CDR3 sequence reads: CASSSSGSGPKTQYF. Partial CDR3 DNA: TGTGCCAGCAGTTCTAGCGGGTCAGGGCCGAAGACC. The entire variable domain, with the rest obtained from reference TRBV7-2 and TRBJ2-5, is as follows: GAGVSQSPSNKVTEKGKDVELRCDPISGHTALYWYRQSLGQGLEFLIYFQGNSAPDKSGLPSDRFSAERTGGSVSTLTIQRTQQEDSAVYLCASSSSGSGPKTQYFGPGTRLLVL.

This clone was counted at least ten times. CDR3: CASSDIAGRVEQFF. Partial CDR3 DNA: TGTGCCAGCAGTGACATAGCGGGGAGAGTTGAG. This chain connects TRBV6-1 to TRBJ2-1; 8 nucleotides align to TRBD2. The sequence runs out 3 residues before the end of the CDR3; the remainder is reconstructed from the germline J gene. Trimming at V came to 3 bases and at J to 9 bases, leaving 7 bases not matched to a gene. Germline V gene lookup returns CDR1 MNHNS and CDR2 SASEGT. The length of the CDR3 is 14 residues.

This clone is medium-sized within its sample. The read terminates 3 residues before the CDR3 end, so the remaining end is supplied by the germline J gene. The V call is TRBV4-2, the J call TRBJ1-5, with a possible D match to TRBD1 (5 bases). Germline V lookup: CDR1 LGHNA, CDR2 YNFKEQ. The V and J ends lost 4 bases and 4 bases respectively, with 29 bases between them. This CDR3 is built from 20 residues. The CDR3 here is CASSRSRWPGNPTLNQPQHF. The part of the CDR3 DNA that was read is TGTGCCAGCAGCCGCAGTCGCTGGCCAGGGAACCCTACCCTTAATCAGCCC.

This clone came up many times. The read terminates 3 residues before the CDR3 end, so the remaining end is supplied by the germline J gene. This rearrangement joins TRBV19 to TRBJ1-6; D gene ambiguous. CDR1 is LNHDA and CDR2 is SQIVND in the germline V gene (reference sequence). V lost 9 bases to trimming and J lost 0 bases, with 6 bases between them. The CDR3 covers 13 residues. The CDR3 bases that were read are TGTGCCAGCCAGAGCTCCTATAATTCACCC. Its translation is CASQSSYNSP. The whole CDR3 sequence is CASQSSYNSPLHF.

This clone has at least ten counts. Read sequence stops 3 residues before the CDR3 end, and the germline J gene provides the missing end. The rearrangement links TRBV19 to TRBJ1-4, with D possibly being TRBD1 (5 bases). Trimming removed 1 base at V and 8 bases at J, with 17 bases between. Germline V gene data show CDR1 as LNHDA and CDR2 as SQIVND (reference sequence). The CDR3 length is 16 residues. The DNA read from the CDR3 is TGTGCCAGTAGTATAGGGGGCCTCCAAAGGGGCGAAAAA. This translates into CASSIGGLQRGEK. The full CDR3 protein reads CASSIGGLQRGEKLFF.

This clone was observed many times. The read falls 3 residues short of the CDR3 end, and the missing part is taken from the germline J gene. V and J are TRBV30 and TRBJ2-3, with TRBD2 identical over 13 bases. CDR1 is GTSNPN and CDR2 is SVGIG in the germline V gene (reference sequence). This CDR3 region has 14 residues. The CDR3 DNA, read in part, is TGTGCCTGGAGTGTACTAGCGGGAGGGGAGACG. Translated: CAWSVLAGGET. The full CDR3 protein is CAWSVLAGGETQYF.

Ten or more counts support this clone. The read gets to within 3 residues of the CDR3 end, and the germline J gene fills in the rest. V and J are TRBV5-1 and TRBJ2-3; 14 nucleotides align to TRBD2. V was clipped by 1 base and J by 5 bases; unmatched bases: 3. CDR1 is SGHRS, CDR2 YFSETQ, per germline. CDR3 length equals 16 residues. The CDR3 spells CASSLPGTSGGDTQYF. The CDR3 DNA, read in part, is TGCGCCAGCAGCTTGCCTGGGACTAGCGGGGGAGATACG.

Many counts were recorded for this clone. The DNA ends 3 residues before the CDR3 does, and the rest of the CDR3 is filled in from the germline J gene. The chain couples TRBV20-1 to TRBJ2-7; 10 nucleotides line up with TRBD2. Germline values: CDR1 DFQATT, CDR2 SNEGSKA (reference sequence). The CDR3 spans 16 residues. V shed 3 bases and J 0 bases; nucleotides not matched to a gene: 8. The covered CDR3 bases are TGCAGTGCTAGTCCCCTCCTAGCGGGAGACTCCTACGAG. Residues: CSASPLLAGDSYE. The complete CDR3 protein is CSASPLLAGDSYEQYF.

In this sample, this clone turned up many times. The DNA ends 3 residues before the CDR3 does, and the rest of the CDR3 is filled in from the germline J gene. V gene TRBV2 combines with J gene TRBJ1-1; 9 nucleotides match TRBD1. J gave up 2 bases and V 7 bases, and 14 bases lay outside the gene matches. CDR3 length equals 17 residues. Germline CDR1 SNHLY, CDR2 FYNNEI. The CDR3 loop is CASIPKGTGLRNTEAFF. The sequenced CDR3 bases are TGTGCCAGCATCCCCAAGGGGACAGGGCTCCGAAACACTGAA.

This clone has a count of ten or more. The CDR3 end is not reached by the read, which stops 3 residues before it; the germline J gene fills it in. The J gene is TRBJ2-7, the V gene TRBV12-3 or TRBV12-4; D tentatively reads TRBD1 or TRBD2 (11 bases each). There are 18 residues in the CDR3. V lost 3 bases and J 1 base, leaving 22 bases between the germline ends. Incomplete CDR3 DNA: TGTGCCAGCAGTTTGGGGACAGGGGGGACTAGCGGATCCTACGAG. Translated: CASSLGTGGTSGSYE. The CDR3, in full, reads CASSLGTGGTSGSYEQYF.

This clone has only a few counts. The DNA ends 3 residues before the CDR3 does, and the rest of the CDR3 is filled in from the germline J gene. The chain combines TRBV5-1 with TRBJ2-1, with 10 bases fitting TRBD2. The CDR3 is made up of 15 amino acids. The V gene's germline CDR1 is SGHRS and CDR2 YFSETQ. V shed 0 bases, J shed 5 bases, and the junction held 2 bases outside the gene matches. The covered CDR3 bases are TGCGCCAGCAGCTTGGGGACTAGCGGAAACAATGAG. It specifies CASSLGTSGNNE. The full CDR3 is CASSLGTSGNNEQFF.

The table lists this clone with many counts. The DNA ends 3 residues before the CDR3 does, and the rest of the CDR3 is filled in from the germline J gene. This chain uses TRBV28 with TRBJ2-3; D is perhaps TRBD2 (5 bases). The V end was cut by 2 bases, the J end by 6 bases, with 9 bases between. Germline CDR1 is MDHEN and CDR2 is SYDVKM. This CDR3 contains 13 residues. Incomplete CDR3 DNA: TGTGCCAGCAGTTTACGGGGAGTGGATACG. The encoded protein is CASSLRGVDT. The whole CDR3 sequence reads CASSLRGVDTQYF.

At least ten counts were recorded for this clone. The sequence runs out 3 residues before the end of the CDR3; the remainder is reconstructed from the germline J gene. The chain uses TRBV2 and TRBJ2-1, with 7 bases matching TRBD2. The CDR3 length is 16 residues. Trimming at V came to 7 bases and at J to 0 bases, leaving 9 bases not matched to a gene. Per the germline V gene, CDR1 is SNHLY and CDR2 is FYNNEI. The CDR3 sequence: CASTQGLAASYNEQFF. The sequenced CDR3 bases are TGTGCCAGCACCCAAGGGCTAGCGGCCTCCTACAATGAG.

This clone was seen at least ten times. The read gets to within 3 residues of the CDR3 end, and the germline J gene fills in the rest. The V and J genes are TRBV5-4 and TRBJ2-1; no clear D. Germline CDR1 and CDR2: SGHNT and YYREEE (reference sequence). CDR3 length: 11 amino acids. Trimming stripped 4 bases from V and 5 bases from J, with 4 bases between. The CDR3 loop reads CASSQDNEQFF. The sequenced part of the CDR3 DNA is TGTGCCAGCAGCCAGGACAATGAG.

This clone was seen at least ten times. The read stops 3 residues short of the end of the CDR3; the missing end is completed from the germline J gene. The rearrangement links TRBV19 to TRBJ2-2, with TRBD2 as a possible D gene (6 bases). With 5 bases removed from V and 5 bases from J, the gap between germline ends came to 12 bases. The germline CDR1 and CDR2 sequences are LNHDA and SQIVND (reference sequence). The CDR3 has 14 amino acids. The DNA read from the CDR3 is TGTGCCAGTAGTTCCGCGGGATGGACCGGGGAG. It is translated as CASSSAGWTGE. The entire CDR3 protein is CASSSAGWTGELFF.

In its sample, this clone was seen a few times. The CDR3 extends 3 residues past the end of the read, so its final part is completed from the germline J gene. The chain combines TRBV7-6 with TRBJ2-7; 8 bases map to TRBD2. The CDR3 runs 14 residues. Germline V gives CDR1 SGHVS, CDR2 FNYEAQ. V was pared by 5 bases and J by 6 bases, with 9 bases of the junction left unmatched. The covered CDR3 bases are TGTGCCAGCAGCATGGTCGGGGGGGGCGGCGAG. This encodes CASSMVGGGGE. In full, the CDR3 is CASSMVGGGGEQYF.

This clone has at least ten counts. The CDR3 goes on 3 residues after the read ends, and that part is filled in from the germline J gene. The V and J genes are TRBV5-1 and TRBJ2-7; 9 bases match TRBD2. After removal of 2 bases from V and 6 bases from J, the junction contained 9 bases not matched to a gene. CDR3 length equals 15 residues. Looked up from germline, CDR1 is SGHRS and CDR2 is YFSETQ. The part of the CDR3 DNA that was read is TGCGCCAGCAGCTTTGGCTTAGCGGGAGTCCTCGAG. Protein: CASSFGLAGVLE. The whole CDR3 sequence reads CASSFGLAGVLEQYF.

Ten or more counts support this clone. The CDR3 end falls 3 residues outside the read, so it is completed with the germline J gene. The chain has TRBV11-2 and TRBJ1-5; D might be TRBD1 (5 bases). V shed 4 bases and J shed 1 base, with 11 bases lying between them. Germline-derived CDR1 and CDR2 are SGHAT and FQNNGV. This CDR3 spans 15 amino acids. The CDR3 DNA, read in part, is TGTGCCAGCAGCTCGCAGGGAGGAAGCAATCAGCCC. This encodes CASSSQGGSNQP. In full, the CDR3 reads CASSSQGGSNQPQHF.